This T cell receptor beta chain was identified in a study of CD8 T cells in ankylosing spondylitis. One entry per CDR3 protein, called by TCRdb with MiXCR from the 5' RACE reads. The profile covers 220,000 or so distinct CDR3 sequences, with roughly a tenth appearing a single time and about 19% taken by the ten largest. This clonotype was recorded at least ten times. This receptor was taken from a male donor with ankylosing spondylitis or in good health (not recorded which). Material for sequencing was blood, either unsorted or a sorted T cell fraction (not recorded which).

The CDR3 nucleotides are TGTGCCAGCAGTTCCAACAGGGGACCCAATCAGCCCCAGCATTTT. Translated: CASSSNRGPNQPQHF. The chain couples TRBV28 to TRBJ1-5; TRBD1 matches at 7 bases. Germline V CDR1 and CDR2: MDHEN, SYDVKM. This CDR3 spans 15 amino acids. Germline trimming cut 4 bases from V and 3 bases from J; bases unmatched to any gene: 6.